This is a list of T cell receptor beta chains from one sample in a study of T cells after yellow fever vaccination. TCRdb reprocessed the 5' RACE reads with MiXCR, giving one entry per CDR3 protein. The table includes approximately 580,000 distinct CDR3 sequences, less than 20% detected once. Sequencing used PBMCs, obtained 4 to 6 days after the first yellow fever vaccination. The source of these receptors is a man in his late teens or twenties who received the YFV17D yellow fever vaccine. Each CDR3 is given with its conserved first and last residue. The D gene is left open where the match is weak. Clone size appears in some rows only: once, few, many, or a class for an expanded clone.

>TRBJ2-2|-|-|TRBV6-1
CASTEQGGTGELFF
TGTGCCAGCACGGAACAGGGAGGCACCGGGGAGCTGTTTTTT
>TRBJ1-4|-|TRBD1|TRBV7-6
CASRLGYRGQGEKLFF
TGTGCCAGCAGATTAGGATACAGGGGGCAGGGTGAAAAACTGTTTTTT
>TRBJ1-1|-|-|TRBV28
CASSLELTEAFF
TGTGCCAGCAGTTTAGAGCTCACTGAAGCTTTCTTT
>TRBJ2-1|-|-|TRBV7-2
CASSLVGGTQFDEQFF
TGTGCCAGCAGCTTAGTCGGTGGTACACAATTCGATGAGCAGTTCTTC
>TRBJ2-7|-|-|TRBV27
CASSSLQYYYEQYF
TGTGCCAGCAGTTCTCTACAGTATTACTACGAGCAGTACTTC
>TRBJ1-2|few|-|TRBV4-1
CASSQDVSEYGYTF
TGCGCCAGCAGCCAAGACGTCAGCGAATATGGCTACACCTTC
>TRBJ1-5|-|-|TRBV28
CASSLDRLLPQHF
TGTGCCAGCAGTTTAGACAGACTCTTGCCCCAGCATTTT
>TRBJ2-5|few|-|TRBV3-1
CASSQELGAETQYF
TGTGCCAGCAGCCAAGAACTGGGGGCGGAGACCCAGTACTTC
>TRBJ2-5|many|-|TRBV10-3
CAISKGPGETQYF
TGTGCCATCAGCAAGGGCCCGGGGGAGACCCAGTACTTC
>TRBJ2-1|-|TRBD2|TRBV5-4
CASSRLAGGRIIDEQFF
TGTGCCAGCAGCCGACTAGCGGGGGGGCGGATAATCGATGAGCAGTTCTTC
>TRBJ1-3|few|TRBD1|TRBV7-9
CSTKQGAGNTIYF
TGTTCCACCAAACAGGGGGCTGGAAACACCATATATTTT
>TRBJ1-2|-|TRBD1|TRBV7-9
CASSPGQGPNYGYTF
TGTGCCAGCAGCCCCGGACAGGGCCCTAACTATGGCTACACCTTC
>TRBJ1-6|few|-|TRBV20-1
CSAKGHLNSPLHF
TGCAGTGCTAAGGGACACCTCAATTCACCCCTCCACTTT
>TRBJ1-5|-|TRBD1|TRBV12-3/TRBV12-4
CASNQGVYQPQHF
TGTGCCAGCAACCAGGGGGTATACCAGCCCCAGCATTTT
>TRBJ2-5|-|TRBD2|TRBV7-3
CASSFTSGETQYF
TGTGCCAGCAGCTTTACTAGCGGAGAGACCCAGTACTTC
>TRBJ2-3|few|TRBD1|TRBV4-3
CASSQYIDRADTQYF
TGCGCCAGCAGCCAATATATCGACAGGGCAGATACGCAGTATTTT
>TRBJ2-5|-|-|TRBV7-3
CASSRTEQVWETQYF
TGTGCCAGCAGCCGTACCGAGCAAGTCTGGGAGACCCAGTACTTC
>TRBJ2-7|few|-|TRBV7-6
CASSFSPDGNSYEQYF
TGTGCCAGCAGCTTCTCCCCGGACGGGAACTCCTACGAGCAGTACTTC
>TRBJ2-3|few|TRBD2|TRBV2
CASRPRAGGTDTQYF
TGTGCCAGCAGGCCCCGAGCGGGGGGCACAGATACGCAGTATTTT
>TRBJ2-5|few|TRBD2|TRBV4-3
CASSLLTSGGSETQYF
TGCGCCAGCAGCCTTTTGACTAGCGGGGGGTCGGAGACCCAGTACTTC
>TRBJ2-3|few|TRBD2|TRBV5-5
CASSLLGAGGTDTQYF
TGTGCCAGCAGCCTCCTCGGGGCGGGGGGCACAGATACGCAGTATTTT
>TRBJ1-1|many|-|TRBV4-2
CASSQGEQGEAFF
TGTGCCAGCAGCCAAGGTGAGCAGGGGGAAGCTTTCTTT
>TRBJ1-3|many|-|TRBV25-1
CASSEVNREENTIYF
TGTGCCAGCAGTGAAGTCAACAGGGAGGAAAACACCATATATTTT
>TRBJ2-3|-|-|TRBV28
CASSLHHDHTQYF
TGTGCCAGCAGTTTACATCACGACCATACGCAGTATTTT
>TRBJ1-5|few|-|TRBV28
CASSLYGLNQPQHF
TGTGCCAGCAGTTTATATGGCCTTAATCAGCCCCAGCATTTT
>TRBJ1-4|-|-|TRBV7-2
CASSRQVAGDEKLFF
TGTGCCAGCAGCAGGCAGGTGGCCGGAGATGAAAAACTGTTTTTT
>TRBJ2-5|few|TRBD1|TRBV9
CASSVASGTGGETQYF
TGTGCCAGCAGCGTAGCTTCCGGGACAGGGGGTGAGACCCAGTACTTC
>TRBJ1-1|-|-|TRBV7-2
CASSSPGMGDTEAFF
TGTGCCAGCAGTTCCCCTGGCATGGGGGACACTGAAGCTTTCTTT
>TRBJ2-3|many|TRBD1|TRBV15
CATSFGTGSTDTQYF
TGTGCCACCAGCTTTGGGACAGGGAGCACAGATACGCAGTATTTT
>TRBJ1-2|-|-|TRBV4-3
CASSQDLRGLRTGYTF
TGCGCCAGCAGCCAAGATCTGCGGGGGCTGAGGACTGGCTACACCTTC
>TRBJ2-4|-|-|TRBV7-2
CASSLREGALAKNIQYF
TGTGCCAGCAGCTTAAGGGAGGGGGCCCTAGCCAAAAACATTCAGTACTTC
>TRBJ2-5|-|-|TRBV15
CATSRDSGRQETQYF
TGTGCCACCAGCAGAGATTCCGGCAGACAAGAGACCCAGTACTTC
>TRBJ2-5|-|-|TRBV29-1
CSAEQGVGETQYF
TGCAGCGCTGAACAGGGTGTAGGGGAGACCCAGTACTTC
>TRBJ2-6|few|-|TRBV11-1
CASSLGAARAPSNGANVLTF
TGTGCCAGCAGCTTAGGGGCAGCCCGCGCCCCCTCTAATGGGGCCAACGTCCTGACTTTC
>TRBJ2-5|few|-|TRBV28
CATETHVAGRDQETQYF
TGTGCCACCGAGACCCATGTGGCAGGCAGAGACCAAGAGACCCAGTACTTC
>TRBJ2-5|-|-|TRBV28
CASSPLGGEETQYF
TGTGCCAGCAGTCCCCTGGGAGGTGAAGAGACCCAGTACTTC
>TRBJ1-5|few|TRBD1|TRBV4-1
CASSRQGESNQPQHF
TGCGCCAGCAGCCGACAGGGGGAAAGCAATCAGCCCCAGCATTTT
>TRBJ2-1|-|-|TRBV20-1
CSARGVWGGQREQFF
TGCAGTGCTAGGGGGGTTTGGGGGGGGCAACGCGAGCAGTTCTTC
>TRBJ1-1|-|-|TRBV7-2
CASSLGEGRAFF
TGTGCCAGCAGCTTAGGAGAAGGGCGCGCTTTCTTT
>TRBJ2-1|few|TRBD1|TRBV18
CASSPPGQAYNEQFF
TGTGCCAGCTCACCACCGGGACAGGCGTACAATGAGCAGTTCTTC
>TRBJ2-1|-|TRBD2|TRBV7-2
CASSSTGGAYEQFF
TGTGCCAGCAGCTCGACCGGGGGGGCCTATGAGCAGTTCTTC
>TRBJ2-5|few|TRBD2|TRBV7-8
CASRIAGQETQYF
TGTGCCAGCAGAATAGCGGGACAAGAGACCCAGTACTTC
>TRBJ2-3|-|TRBD2|TRBV7-6
CASSLELAGDYSTDTQYF
TGTGCCAGCAGCTTAGAACTAGCGGGGGATTATAGCACAGATACGCAGTATTTT
>TRBJ1-5|few|-|TRBV7-2
CASSLGAENQPQHF
TGTGCCAGCAGCTTAGGGGCAGAGAATCAGCCCCAGCATTTT
>TRBJ2-1|-|-|TRBV5-6
CASSSQTGLNEQFF
TGTGCCAGCAGCTCGCAGACAGGCCTTAATGAGCAGTTCTTC
>TRBJ2-7|-|TRBD1|TRBV15
CATSRDRAGGDEQYF
TGTGCCACCAGCAGAGATAGGGCAGGGGGCGACGAGCAGTACTTC
>TRBJ2-1|few|TRBD2|TRBV28
CASSSSGSNYNEQFF
TGTGCCAGCAGTTCTAGCGGTTCTAACTACAATGAGCAGTTCTTC
>TRBJ1-2|many|-|TRBV9
CASSVATPGPYGYTF
TGTGCCAGCAGCGTGGCCACCCCCGGGCCCTATGGCTACACCTTC
>TRBJ2-3|-|TRBD2|TRBV10-3
CAIRTGLAGGIDTQYF
TGTGCCATCAGAACGGGACTAGCGGGGGGAATCGATACGCAGTATTTT
>TRBJ2-2|-|-|TRBV7-3
CASSSRVDAGELFF
TGTGCCAGCAGCTCACGGGTTGATGCCGGGGAGCTGTTTTTT
>TRBJ2-5|few|-|TRBV5-1
CASSWGTDRRRETQYF
TGCGCCAGCAGCTGGGGGACGGATAGGCGGCGAGAGACCCAGTACTTC